This TCR beta chain was sequenced for a study of blood T cell repertoires in COVID-19. This clone was observed a few times. The protocol was immunoSEQ multiplex PCR, while the TCRdb copy is restricted to in-frame clones and leaves out a portion. This table has about 140,000 clones, 85% appearing once. The sequence was obtained from a man aged 50-59 years with acute or convalescent COVID-19. The sequencing input was peripheral blood.

The CDR3 nucleotides read TGCGCCAGCAGCCAACCGGGACAGGCTCGTGGCTACACCTTC. Protein product: CASSQPGQARGYTF. The chain carries TRBV4-1 and TRBJ1-2, with 8 bases fitting TRBD1. The V gene end was trimmed by 2 bases and the J gene end by 7 bases; junction bases not matched to a gene: 6. The CDR3 is 14 residues long. The germline V gene has CDR1 MGHRA and CDR2 YSYEKL.